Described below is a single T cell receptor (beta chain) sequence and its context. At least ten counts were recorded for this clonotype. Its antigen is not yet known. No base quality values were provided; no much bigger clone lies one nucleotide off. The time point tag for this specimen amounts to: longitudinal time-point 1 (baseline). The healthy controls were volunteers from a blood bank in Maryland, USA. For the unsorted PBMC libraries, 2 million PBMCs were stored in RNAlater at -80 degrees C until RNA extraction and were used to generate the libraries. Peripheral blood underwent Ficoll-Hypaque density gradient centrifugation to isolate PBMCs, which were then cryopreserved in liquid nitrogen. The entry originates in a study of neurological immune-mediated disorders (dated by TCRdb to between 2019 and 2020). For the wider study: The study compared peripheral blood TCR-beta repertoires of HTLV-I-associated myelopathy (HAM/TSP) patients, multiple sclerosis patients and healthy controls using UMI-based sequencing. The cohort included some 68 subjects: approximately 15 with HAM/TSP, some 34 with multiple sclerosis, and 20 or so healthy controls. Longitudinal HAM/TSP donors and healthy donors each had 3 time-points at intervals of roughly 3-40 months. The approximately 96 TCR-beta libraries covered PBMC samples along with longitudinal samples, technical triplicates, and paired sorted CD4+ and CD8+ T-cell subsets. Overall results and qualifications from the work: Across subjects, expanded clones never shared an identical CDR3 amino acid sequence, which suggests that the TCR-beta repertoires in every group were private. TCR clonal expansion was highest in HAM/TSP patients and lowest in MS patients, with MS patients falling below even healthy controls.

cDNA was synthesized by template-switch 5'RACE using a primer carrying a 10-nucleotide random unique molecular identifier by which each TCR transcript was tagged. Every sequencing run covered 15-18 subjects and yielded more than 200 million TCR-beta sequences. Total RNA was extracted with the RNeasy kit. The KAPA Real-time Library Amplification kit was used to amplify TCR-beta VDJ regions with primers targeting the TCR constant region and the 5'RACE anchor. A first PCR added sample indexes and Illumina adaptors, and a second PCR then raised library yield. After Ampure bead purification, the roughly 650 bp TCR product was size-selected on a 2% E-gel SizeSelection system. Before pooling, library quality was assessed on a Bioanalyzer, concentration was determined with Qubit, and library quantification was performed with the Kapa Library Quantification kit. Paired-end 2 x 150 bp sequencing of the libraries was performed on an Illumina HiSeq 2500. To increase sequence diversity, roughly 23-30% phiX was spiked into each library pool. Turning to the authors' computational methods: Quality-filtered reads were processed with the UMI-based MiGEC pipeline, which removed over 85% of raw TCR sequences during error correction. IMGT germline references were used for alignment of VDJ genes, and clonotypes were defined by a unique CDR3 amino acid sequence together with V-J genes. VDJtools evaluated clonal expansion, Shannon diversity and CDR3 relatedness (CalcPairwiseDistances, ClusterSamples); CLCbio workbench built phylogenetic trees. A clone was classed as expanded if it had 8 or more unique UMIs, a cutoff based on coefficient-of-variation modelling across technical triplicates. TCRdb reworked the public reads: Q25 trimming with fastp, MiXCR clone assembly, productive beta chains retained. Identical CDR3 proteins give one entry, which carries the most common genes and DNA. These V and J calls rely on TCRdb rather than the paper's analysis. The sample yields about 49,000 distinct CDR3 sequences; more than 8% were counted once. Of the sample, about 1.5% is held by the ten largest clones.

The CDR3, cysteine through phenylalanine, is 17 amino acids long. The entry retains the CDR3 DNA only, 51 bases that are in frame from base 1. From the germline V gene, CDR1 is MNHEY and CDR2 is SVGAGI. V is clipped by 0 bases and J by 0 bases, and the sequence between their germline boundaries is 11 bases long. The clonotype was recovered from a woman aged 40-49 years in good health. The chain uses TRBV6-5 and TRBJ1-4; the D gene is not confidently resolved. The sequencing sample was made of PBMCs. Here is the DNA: TGTGCCAGCAGTTACTCGTATGCAGCTGCAACTAATGAAAAACTGTTTTTT. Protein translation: CASSYSYAAATNEKLFF.